This T cell receptor (beta chain) was retrieved from a study of blood T cell repertoires in COVID-19. This clone was observed once. The germline V and J ends were trimmed by 5 bases and 0 bases, with 6 bases remaining between them. This CDR3 is 13 amino acids long. Germline V gives CDR1 SGHDT, CDR2 YYEEEE. TCRdb's table, derived via immunoSEQ multiplex PCR, lists solely in-frame clones and lacks some. The data show 250,000 to 300,000 clones, with around four fifths seen just once and approximately 4% held by the top ten. The clonotype was recovered from a young man with acute COVID-19. Sequenced input: PBMCs or T cells enriched from blood (not recorded which). This chain uses TRBV5-6 with TRBJ2-4, with D tentatively TRBD1 (5 bases). The CDR3 here is CASSRGAKNIQYF. The CDR3 DNA sequence: TGTGCCAGCAGTAGGGGAGCCAAAAACATTCAGTACTTC.